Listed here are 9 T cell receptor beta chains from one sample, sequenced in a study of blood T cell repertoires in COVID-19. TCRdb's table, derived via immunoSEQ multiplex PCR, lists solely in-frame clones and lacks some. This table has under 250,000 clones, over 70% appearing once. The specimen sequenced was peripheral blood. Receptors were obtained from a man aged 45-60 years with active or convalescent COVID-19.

The chain's CDR3 is CASTSGTDYSYEQYF. CDR3 DNA sequence: TGTGCCAGCACCTCCGGGACAGACTACTCCTACGAGCAGTACTTC. The rearrangement joins TRBV28 to TRBJ2-7; 7 nucleotides align to TRBD1. The CDR3 totals 15 residues. Germline CDR1 and CDR2: MDHEN and SYDVKM. V lost 7 bases, J lost 0 bases, and 9 bases stayed unmatched.

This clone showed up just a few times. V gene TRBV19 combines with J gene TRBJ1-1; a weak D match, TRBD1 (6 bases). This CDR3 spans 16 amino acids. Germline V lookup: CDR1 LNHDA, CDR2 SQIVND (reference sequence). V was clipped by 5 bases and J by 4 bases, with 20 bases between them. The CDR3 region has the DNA TGTGCCAGTAGTCCTTTAACACAGGGATGGAGCACTGAAGCTTTCTTT. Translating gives CASSPLTQGWSTEAFF.

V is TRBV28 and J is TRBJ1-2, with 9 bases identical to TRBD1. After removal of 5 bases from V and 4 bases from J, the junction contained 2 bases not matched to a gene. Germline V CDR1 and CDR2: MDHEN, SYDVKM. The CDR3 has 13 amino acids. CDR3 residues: CASSVDRGYGYTF. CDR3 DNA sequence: TGTGCCAGCAGTGTGGACAGGGGCTATGGCTACACCTTC.

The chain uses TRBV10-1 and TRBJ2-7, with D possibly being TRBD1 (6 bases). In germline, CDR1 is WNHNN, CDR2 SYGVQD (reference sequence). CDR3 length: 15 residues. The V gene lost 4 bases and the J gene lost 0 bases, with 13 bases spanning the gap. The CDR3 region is CASSAGQSLSYEQYF. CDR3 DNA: TGCGCCAGCAGTGCCGGACAGAGTCTCTCCTACGAGCAGTACTTC.

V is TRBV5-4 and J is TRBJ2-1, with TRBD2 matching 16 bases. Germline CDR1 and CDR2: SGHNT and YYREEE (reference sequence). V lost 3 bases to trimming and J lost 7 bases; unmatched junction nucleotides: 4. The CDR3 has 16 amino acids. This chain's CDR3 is CASSSWGLAGGNEQFF. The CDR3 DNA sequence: TGTGCCAGCAGCTCCTGGGGACTAGCGGGAGGGAATGAGCAGTTCTTC.

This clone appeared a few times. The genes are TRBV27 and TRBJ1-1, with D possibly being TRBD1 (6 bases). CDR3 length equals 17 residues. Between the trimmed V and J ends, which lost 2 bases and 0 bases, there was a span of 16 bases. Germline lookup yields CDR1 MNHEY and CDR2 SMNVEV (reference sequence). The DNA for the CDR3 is TGTGCCAGCAGTTTAAAGTCTCCGGGACAATTGAACACTGAAGCTTTCTTT. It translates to CASSLKSPGQLNTEAFF.

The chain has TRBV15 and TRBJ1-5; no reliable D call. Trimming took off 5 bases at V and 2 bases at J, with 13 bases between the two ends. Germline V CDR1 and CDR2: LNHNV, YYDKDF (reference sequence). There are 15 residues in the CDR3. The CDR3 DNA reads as TGTGCCACCAGCCGGACGGGGATCGGCAATCAGCCCCAGCATTTT. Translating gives CATSRTGIGNQPQHF.

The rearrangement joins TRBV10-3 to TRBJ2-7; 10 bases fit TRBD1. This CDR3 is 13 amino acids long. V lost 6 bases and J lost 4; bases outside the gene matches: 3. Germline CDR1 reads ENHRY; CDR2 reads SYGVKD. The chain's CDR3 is CAIRVGQGYEQYF. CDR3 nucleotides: TGTGCCATCAGGGTGGGACAGGGGTACGAGCAGTACTTC.

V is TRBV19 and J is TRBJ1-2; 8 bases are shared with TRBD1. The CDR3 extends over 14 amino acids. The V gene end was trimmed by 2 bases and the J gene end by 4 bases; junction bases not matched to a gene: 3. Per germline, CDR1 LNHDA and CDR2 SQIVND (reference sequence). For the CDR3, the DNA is TGTGCCAGTAGTATACGGGACAGGAGCTATGGCTACACCTTC. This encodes CASSIRDRSYGYTF.